This T cell receptor (beta chain) is drawn from a study of blood T cells in healthy people across ages. This CDR3 has 14 residues. V lost 3 bases and J lost 5; bases outside the gene matches: 6. CDR1 and CDR2 from the germline V gene are SQVTM and ANQGSEA. This clonotype was observed at least ten times. Through a sample-barcoded 5' primer and a J-beta primer mix, a second PCR was run for about 7 to 12 cycles. TCRdb called the 5' RACE reads again in MiXCR, with one record for every CDR3 protein. The table has approximately 800,000 distinct CDR3 sequences, around a quarter seen once. This sample also belongs to another study, concerning T cells of mothers and their children.

Sample: blood. This TCR was recovered from a boy between 10 and 17 years old in good health. The chain combines TRBV29-1 with TRBJ1-1; 10 bases fit TRBD1. The CDR3 sequence is CSVDLGQGWTEAFF. The CDR3 DNA is TGCAGCGTTGATTTGGGACAGGGGTGGACTGAAGCTTTCTTT.